These 18 T cell receptor beta chains were sequenced from one sample in a study of beta chain features in type 1 diabetes. Study-level points and caveats: For Type 1 diabetes patients, all four CD4+ subsets carried TCRB CDR3s that were moderately but significantly shorter.

TCRB transcripts that were expressed got sequenced, as all of the isolated RNA had been reverse transcribed. Data came from immunoSEQ multiplex PCR; TCRdb stores just in-frame clones and leaves some out. The sample contains more than 95,000 clones, approximately 30% of which appear only once. These TCRs' antigens remain unknown. The specimen sequenced was central memory CD4+ T cells from blood. These receptor sequences come from a young woman with type 1 diabetes.

The J gene is TRBJ1-1, the V gene TRBV6-6; weak D call: TRBD1 (6 bases). The CDR3 runs to 14 residues. The V gene's germline CDR1 is MNHNY and CDR2 SVGAGI (reference sequence). Trimming removed 2 bases at V and 1 base at J, with 8 bases between. CDR3 loop: CASSYGRGNTEAFF. The CDR3 nucleotides read TGTGCCAGCAGTTACGGCAGGGGGAACACTGAAGCTTTCTTT.

The chain recombines TRBV25-1 with TRBJ1-1; 7 positions agree with TRBD1. The ends lost 8 bases at V and 5 bases at J; junction bases unmatched: 8. Germline values: CDR1 MGHDK, CDR2 SYGVNS. This CDR3 contains 13 residues. Here the CDR3 reads CASARQGGTEAFF. The CDR3 DNA reads as TGTGCCAGCGCCAGACAGGGTGGAACTGAAGCTTTCTTT.

This clone was picked up a small number of times. The rearrangement uses TRBV9 and TRBJ1-1; no reliable D call. The CDR3 runs 13 residues. The V end lost 1 base, the J end lost 1 base, and 5 bases lay between the germline ends. Germline values: CDR1 SGDLS, CDR2 YYNGEE. As DNA, the CDR3 is TGTGCCAGCAGCGTACCAGGGAACACTGAAGCTTTCTTT. Protein sequence: CASSVPGNTEAFF.

In this sample, this clone turned up many times. V and J are TRBV4-3 and TRBJ2-2; a possible D gene is TRBD1 (6 bases). V shed 1 base and J shed 7 bases, with 13 bases lying between them. CDR3 size: 15 residues. Per germline, CDR1 LGHNA and CDR2 YSLEER. CDR3 sequence reads: CASSQGGGGYGELFF. The DNA of the CDR3 is TGCGCCAGCAGCCAAGGGGGTGGGGGCTACGGGGAGCTGTTTTTT.

Only a few counts were recorded for this clone. The V call is TRBV4-2, the J call TRBJ2-5, with 10 bases lining up with TRBD1. The trim removed 1 base at V and 1 base at J, leaving 3 bases unmatched. Germline CDR1 reads LGHNA; CDR2 reads YNFKEQ. The CDR3 runs 16 residues. CDR3 nucleotides: TGTGCCAGCAGCCAAGGAGGGACAGGGGCCCAAGAGACCCAGTACTTC. As protein: CASSQGGTGAQETQYF.

V usage is TRBV27 and J usage is TRBJ2-7, with TRBD1 matching 7 bases. From germline, CDR1 is MNHEY and CDR2 SMNVEV (reference sequence). With 5 bases clipped from V and 3 bases from J, the junction kept 7 bases outside the gene matches. This CDR3 comprises 14 residues. Here the CDR3 reads CASSQARDSYEQYF. The CDR3 DNA reads as TGTGCCAGCAGTCAAGCCCGGGACAGCTACGAGCAGTACTTC.

The chain has TRBV7-9 and TRBJ1-1; TRBD1 might be the D (6 bases). This CDR3 region has 11 residues. Germline lookup yields CDR1 SEHNR and CDR2 FQNEAQ (reference sequence). Trimming removed 5 bases from V and 8 bases from J, with 9 bases in between. The CDR3 sequence is CASSTDREAFF. Written as DNA, the CDR3 is TGTGCCAGCAGCACCGACAGGGAAGCTTTCTTT.

J is TRBJ1-1 and V is TRBV14, with D possibly TRBD1 on 6 matching bases. The CDR3 loop spans 16 amino acids. The germline gives CDR1 SGHDN, CDR2 FVKESK. V lost 1 base, J lost 1 base, and 13 bases lay in between. The CDR3 is CASSQVLRGANTEAFF. The CDR3 nucleotides are TGTGCCAGCAGCCAAGTATTGCGGGGGGCGAACACTGAAGCTTTCTTT.

The V and J genes are TRBV7-2 and TRBJ2-2; D is uncertain. Germline CDR1 is SGHTA and CDR2 is FQGNSA. Trimming shortened V by 2 bases and J by 0 bases, and 7 bases separated the two germline ends. CDR3 length: 15 residues. CDR3 sequence reads: CASSLRGSNTGELFF. CDR3 nucleotides: TGTGCCAGCAGCTTACGCGGCTCGAACACCGGGGAGCTGTTTTTT. Filled out from reference TRBV7-2 and TRBJ2-2, the complete variable domain reads GAGVSQSPSNKVTEKGKDVELRCDPISGHTALYWYRQSLGQGLEFLIYFQGNSAPDKSGLPSDRFSAERTGGSVSTLTIQRTQQEDSAVYLCASSLRGSNTGELFFGEGSRLTVL.

The chain carries TRBV28 and TRBJ1-2; D gene uncertain. CDR3 length: 12 amino acids. Trimming left V 5 bases short and J 3 bases short, with 7 bases between. Germline values: CDR1 MDHEN, CDR2 SYDVKM. CDR3 DNA: TGTGCCAGCAGTCCCCTTTACTATGGCTACACCTTC. This sequence encodes CASSPLYYGYTF.

This clone was counted between two and nine times. The chain employs TRBV30 and TRBJ1-5, with a possible D match to TRBD1 (5 bases). Germline V gene data show CDR1 as GTSNPN and CDR2 as SVGIG (reference sequence). Between the trimmed V and J ends, which lost 2 bases and 6 bases, there was a span of 8 bases. This CDR3 is 12 amino acids long. CDR3 sequence: CAWSPDSQPQHF. CDR3 DNA sequence: TGTGCCTGGAGTCCCGACAGTCAGCCCCAGCATTTT.

J is TRBJ1-2 and V is TRBV5-4, with 8 bases lining up with TRBD1. This CDR3 is built from 14 residues. J was trimmed by 2 bases and V by 4 bases; bases with no gene match: 4. Germline lookup yields CDR1 SGHNT and CDR2 YYREEE (reference sequence). The DNA of the CDR3 is TGTGCCAGCAGCCTCCGACAGGGGAACTATGGCTACACCTTC. Translated: CASSLRQGNYGYTF.

The chain uses TRBV5-1 and TRBJ1-2; 11 bases line up with TRBD1. CDR3 length equals 17 residues. V gave up 4 bases and J gave up 4 bases; unmatched junction bases: 12. Germline V lookup: CDR1 SGHRS, CDR2 YFSETQ. DNA of the CDR3: TGCGCCAGCAGCCTCCGGACAGGGGGCGCCCGGGGCTATGGCTACACCTTC. Its translation is CASSLRTGGARGYGYTF.

This clone was counted between two and nine times. The V and J genes are TRBV6-1 and TRBJ2-1; D possibly corresponds to TRBD2 (5 bases). CDR1 and CDR2 from the germline V gene are MNHNS and SASEGT. Trimming left V 4 bases short and J 0 bases short, with 13 bases between. CDR3 length equals 16 residues. The CDR3 nucleotides are TGTGCCAGCAGTGTATGGAGCGGTAGCTCCTACAATGAGCAGTTCTTC. This gives the protein CASSVWSGSSYNEQFF.

The chain uses TRBV10-3 and TRBJ2-7; TRBD1 matches 11 bases. V dropped 5 bases and J dropped 4; count of bases not matched to a gene: 10. The CDR3 is made up of 16 amino acids. Germline V CDR1 and CDR2: ENHRY, SYGVKD. DNA for the CDR3: TGTGCCATCAGTTCGGACAGGGGGCGATCTCATTACGAGCAGTACGTC. It yields the protein CAISSDRGRSHYEQYV.

This clone was detected only a few times. The chain uses TRBV25-1 and TRBJ1-2; the D gene is possibly TRBD1 (5 bases). Germline V gene lookup returns CDR1 MGHDK and CDR2 SYGVNS. V lost 6 bases, J lost 4 bases, and 12 bases lay in between. This CDR3 comprises 13 residues. CDR3 residues: CASRGQGGYGYTF. In DNA form, the CDR3 reads TGTGCCAGCAGAGGGCAGGGAGGCTATGGCTACACCTTC.

The V gene is TRBV7-2, the J gene TRBJ1-1; the match to TRBD1 covers 9 bases. In germline, CDR1 is SGHTA, CDR2 FQGNSA. Trimming at V came to 5 bases and at J to 10 bases, leaving 20 bases not matched to a gene. CDR3 length: 17 residues. The CDR3 DNA follows: TGTGCCAGCAGCCCCAACTCGGCACAGGGGGCGCGACTGGGAGCTTTCTTT. Translating gives CASSPNSAQGARLGAFF.

V usage is TRBV5-6 and J usage is TRBJ2-5, with D maybe TRBD2 (5 bases). Looked up from germline, CDR1 is SGHDT and CDR2 is YYEEEE. CDR3 length: 13 amino acids. Between the trimmed V and J ends, which lost 2 bases and 4 bases, there was a span of 9 bases. CDR3 sequence (DNA): TGTGCCAGCAGCTTTAGCGCCGGAGAGACCCAGTACTTC. It translates to CASSFSAGETQYF.